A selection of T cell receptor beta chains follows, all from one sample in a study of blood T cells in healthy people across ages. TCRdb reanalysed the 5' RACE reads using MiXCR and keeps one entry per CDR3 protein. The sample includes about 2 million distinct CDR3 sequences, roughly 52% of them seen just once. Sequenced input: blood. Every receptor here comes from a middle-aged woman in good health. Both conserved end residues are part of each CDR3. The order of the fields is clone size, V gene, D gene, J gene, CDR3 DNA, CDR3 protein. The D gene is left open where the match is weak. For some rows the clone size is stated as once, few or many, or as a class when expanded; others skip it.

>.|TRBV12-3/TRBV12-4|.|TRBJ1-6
TGTGCCAGCAGCCTTAATCCGGATTCACCCCTCCACTTT
CASSLNPDSPLHF
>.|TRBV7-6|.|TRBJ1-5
TGTGCCAGCAGCTTAGAAGGGGGTGGTCAGCCCCAGCATTTT
CASSLEGGGQPQHF
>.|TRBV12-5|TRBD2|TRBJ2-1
TGTGCTAGCGTTCCTAATGGGCGGGGGAGGACCTACAATGAGCAGTTCTTC
CASVPNGRGRTYNEQFF
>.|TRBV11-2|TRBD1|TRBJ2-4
TGTGCCAGCAGCACACTCATTGGACAGGGGAGTTCGGAAGAGCAGTACTTC
CASSTLIGQGSSEEQYF
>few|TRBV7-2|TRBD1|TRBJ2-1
TGTGCCAGCAGCCTACAAGCCGGGACAGGGTACAATGAGCAGTTCTTC
CASSLQAGTGYNEQFF
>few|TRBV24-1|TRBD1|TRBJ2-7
TGTGCCACCAGTGATTTATGGGACAGGGGCAACGAGCAGTACTTC
CATSDLWDRGNEQYF
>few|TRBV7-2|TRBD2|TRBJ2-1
TGTGCCAGCAGCCGACTAGCGGGGGGGCCTCGGGGTGAGCAGTTCTTC
CASSRLAGGPRGEQFF
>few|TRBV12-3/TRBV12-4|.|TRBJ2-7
TGTGCCAGCAGCTCTTTAGAACCTCGAGACAGGCTCAACTACGAGCAGTACTTC
CASSSLEPRDRLNYEQYF
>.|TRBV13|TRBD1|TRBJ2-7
TGTGCCAGAAGCTATCAGGGGGAGATCTACGAGCAGTACTTC
CARSYQGEIYEQYF
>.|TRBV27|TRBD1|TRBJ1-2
TGTGCCAGCAGGCTGGGGACAGGGAGATATGGCTACACCTTC
CASRLGTGRYGYTF
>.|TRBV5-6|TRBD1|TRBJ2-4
TGTGCCAGCAGCTTATCGCCGGGACAGGCCAAAAACATTCAGTACTTC
CASSLSPGQAKNIQYF
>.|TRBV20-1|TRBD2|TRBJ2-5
TGCAGTGCTAGAATAGCGGGAGTAGAGACCCAGTACTTC
CSARIAGVETQYF
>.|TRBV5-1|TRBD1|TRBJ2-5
TGCGCCAGCAGCTTGGCGACAGGGTTCGAGGAGACCCAGTACTTC
CASSLATGFEETQYF
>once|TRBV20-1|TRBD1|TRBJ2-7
TGCAGTGCTGGGCCCGGGACAGGGCCCTACGAGCAGTACTTC
CSAGPGTGPYEQYF
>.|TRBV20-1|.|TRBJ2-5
TGCAGTGCTAGAGGGGTCCAACAAGAGACCCAGTACTTC
CSARGVQQETQYF
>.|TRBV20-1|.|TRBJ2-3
TGCAGTGCTAGTCGGCAGGGCCTCACAGATACGCAGTATTTT
CSASRQGLTDTQYF
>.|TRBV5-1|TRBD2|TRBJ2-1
TGCGCCAGCAGCTTGTCCGGGACTAGCGTTCATGAGCAGTTCTTC
CASSLSGTSVHEQFF
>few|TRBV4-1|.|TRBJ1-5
TGCGCCAGCAGCCCTCTGGGAGGTGTGGGGGATCAATATAGCAATCAGCCCCAGCATTTT
CASSPLGGVGDQYSNQPQHF
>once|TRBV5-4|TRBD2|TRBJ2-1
TGTGCCAGCCAGGCCGGGGGGAACTTCTACAATGAGCAGTTCTTC
CASQAGGNFYNEQFF